The 32 T cell receptor beta chains given below trace back to one sample, sequenced in a study of beta chain features in type 1 diabetes. The study reverse transcribed the entire isolated RNA, so it sequenced expressed TCRB transcripts. The assay was immunoSEQ multiplex PCR, and TCRdb's table has in-frame clones only and misses some. This table holds 310,000 or so clones, 7.5% to 9% found once. The source material was central memory CD4+ T cells from blood. These receptors were taken from a woman under 30 in good health.

The V call is TRBV10-3, the J call TRBJ1-3, with a possible D match to TRBD1 (6 bases). The ends were cut back, 10 bases at V and 3 bases at J, with 13 bases in the middle. Looked up from germline, CDR1 is ENHRY and CDR2 is SYGVKD. This CDR3 region has 13 residues. CDR3 DNA: TGTGCCAGCCAGGGGTCTTATGGAAACACCATATATTTT. Protein: CASQGSYGNTIYF.

This chain joins TRBV7-2 and TRBJ1-4; unclear D gene. Germline loops: CDR1 SGHTA, CDR2 FQGNSA. The CDR3 is made up of 14 amino acids. V was cut by 2 bases and J by 2 bases, with 6 bases left in between. CDR3 coding DNA: TGTGCCAGCAGCTTACCTCCTACTAATGAAAAACTGTTTTTT. It codes for CASSLPPTNEKLFF.

The rearrangement links TRBV15 to TRBJ2-1; 13 nucleotides agree with TRBD2. V shed 9 bases and J 3 bases; nucleotides not matched to a gene: 17. The CDR3 has 19 amino acids. Germline loops: CDR1 LNHNV, CDR2 YYDKDF (reference sequence). The CDR3 coding sequence is TGTGCCACAGGAGCCGGCTGGACTAGCGGGAGATCGGGCTACAATGAGCAGTTCTTC. This sequence encodes CATGAGWTSGRSGYNEQFF.

This chain links TRBV7-9 with TRBJ2-1; 9 bases are a match to TRBD2. Germline assignment: CDR1 SEHNR and CDR2 FQNEAQ (reference sequence). The CDR3 is 15 amino acids. The junction had 9 bases not matched to a gene; V was cut back by 3 bases and J by 9 bases. CDR3 bases: TGTGCCAGCAGCTTTTCGGCGGGAGGGCGCGGTGAGCAGTTCTTC. The encoded protein is CASSFSAGGRGEQFF.

The V gene is TRBV7-2, the J gene TRBJ2-7; 14 positions match TRBD2. Germline V gene lookup returns CDR1 SGHTA and CDR2 FQGNSA. This CDR3 comprises 17 residues. The ends lost 6 bases at V and 4 bases at J; junction bases unmatched: 11. In nucleotides, the CDR3 is TGTGCCAGCAGTTTCGGACTAGCGGGAGGAATAGGGTACGAGCAGTACTTC. This translates into CASSFGLAGGIGYEQYF.

This clone was picked up many times. The V gene is TRBV7-9, the J gene TRBJ2-3; D tentatively fits TRBD1 or TRBD2 (5 bases each). Germline assignment: CDR1 SEHNR and CDR2 FQNEAQ (reference sequence). Trimming pared 7 bases from V and 1 base from J, leaving 12 bases between. This CDR3 spans 14 amino acids. CDR3 coding DNA: TGTGCCAGCATTCGGGACCCGGGCACAGATACGCAGTATTTT. This encodes CASIRDPGTDTQYF.

The table lists this clone with a few counts. The rearrangement links TRBV5-1 to TRBJ2-7; 7 bases are shared with TRBD2. J lost 2 bases, V lost 4 bases, and 9 bases had no gene match. Looked up from germline, CDR1 is SGHRS and CDR2 is YFSETQ. The CDR3 has 15 amino acids. The CDR3 nucleotides read TGCGCCAGCAGCCCCACCAGCGGGGAGACCTACGAGCAGTACTTC. It codes for CASSPTSGETYEQYF.

Many counts were recorded for this clone. The V and J genes are TRBV10-3 and TRBJ2-5; D uncertain. V was pared by 1 base and J by 3 bases, with 6 bases between. Germline lookup yields CDR1 ENHRY and CDR2 SYGVKD. The CDR3 consists of 13 residues. CDR3 nucleotide sequence: TGTGCCATCAGTGAGTTGTTGAAAGAGACCCAGTACTTC. Its translation: CAISELLKETQYF.

The chain is built from TRBV5-4 and TRBJ2-7, with TRBD2 matching 8 bases. With V trimmed by 0 bases and J by 6 bases, 14 bases remained unmatched. Germline CDR1 is SGHNT and CDR2 is YYREEE (reference sequence). There are 17 residues in the CDR3. The DNA for the CDR3 is TGTGCCAGCAGCTTGGACGGGGGTTCGGGAGGGCTTCGCGAGCAGTACTTC. Translating it yields CASSLDGGSGGLREQYF. Full variable domain (outside the CDR3, taken from reference TRBV5-4 and TRBJ2-7): ETGVTQSPTHLIKTRGQQVTLRCSSQSGHNTVSWYQQALGQGPQFIFQYYREEENGRGNFPPRFSGLQFPNYSSELNVNALELDDSALYLCASSLDGGSGGLREQYFGPGTRLTVT.

In this sample, this clone turned up a few times. The genes are TRBV6-1 and TRBJ2-1; no clear D gene. The CDR3 totals 14 residues. Germline V gene data show CDR1 as MNHNS and CDR2 as SASEGT. Trimming took off 7 bases at V and 5 bases at J, with 15 bases between the two ends. DNA for the CDR3: TGTGCCAGCACCCACGAATTACGTGACAATGAGCAGTTCTTC. Translating gives CASTHELRDNEQFF.

Only a few counts were recorded for this clone. The chain recombines TRBV10-3 with TRBJ1-1; D is possibly TRBD1 (5 bases). The CDR3 length is 14 residues. Germline lookup yields CDR1 ENHRY and CDR2 SYGVKD. The ends were cut back, 8 bases at V and 1 base at J, with 14 bases in the middle. The CDR3 spells CAIGVGGSNTEAFF. The CDR3 DNA is TGTGCCATCGGGGTTGGGGGGTCGAACACTGAAGCTTTCTTT.

This rearrangement joins TRBV11-2 to TRBJ2-3, with 13 bases fitting TRBD2. This CDR3 is built from 19 residues. J gave up 2 bases and V 2 bases, and 10 bases lay outside the gene matches. Germline V gene sequence: CDR1 SGHAT, CDR2 FQNNGV. CDR3 sequence: CASSLRGTSGALYTDTQYF. The DNA of the CDR3 is TGTGCCAGCAGCTTACGAGGGACTAGCGGGGCCCTATACACAGATACGCAGTATTTT.

The rearrangement links TRBV6-6 to TRBJ2-5; D is possibly TRBD1 (6 bases). The V and J ends lost 6 bases and 2 bases respectively, with 16 bases between them. Germline CDR1 is MNHNY and CDR2 is SVGAGI (reference sequence). The CDR3 loop spans 15 amino acids. CDR3 protein: CASSRPQGPQETQYF. The CDR3 DNA sequence: TGTGCCAGCAGCCGCCCACAGGGACCACAAGAGACCCAGTACTTC.

The CDR3 DNA sequence: TGTGCCAGCAGTTCTGGCTACCGAGGCTACGAGCAGTACTTC. Protein product: CASSSGYRGYEQYF. This chain uses TRBV6-5 with TRBJ2-7; D uncertain. V was clipped by 4 bases and J by 3 bases, with 13 bases between them. Germline-derived CDR1 and CDR2 are MNHEY and SVGAGI. The CDR3 consists of 14 residues.

The chain couples TRBV11-2 to TRBJ1-1; D not resolved. Germline V gives CDR1 SGHAT, CDR2 FQNNGV. The CDR3 covers 15 residues. V lost 2 bases and J lost 4, with 14 bases in between. In nucleotides, the CDR3 is TGTGCCAGCAGCTTACTATCCGTGATGCCCACTGAAGCTTTCTTT. This sequence encodes CASSLLSVMPTEAFF.

The sample holds a few counts of this clone. The chain employs TRBV28 and TRBJ2-6, with unresolved D. The V end was cut by 8 bases, the J end by 0 bases, with 5 bases between. Per the germline V gene, CDR1 is MDHEN and CDR2 is SYDVKM. This CDR3 has 13 residues. This CDR3 is CASLSSGANVLTF. Written as DNA, the CDR3 is TGTGCCAGCTTGAGCTCTGGGGCCAACGTCCTGACTTTC.

Regarding this clone: Sequence at one end of the junction differs from germline and may be a read error. The CDR3 DNA is TGCAGGGCTAGCGGGACCTACGAGCAGTACTTC. As protein: CRASGTYEQYF. The rearrangement links TRBV20-1 to TRBJ2-7, with TRBD2 matching over 9 bases. The length of the CDR3 is 11 residues. Looked up from germline, CDR1 is DFQATT and CDR2 is SNEGSKA (reference sequence).

This clone has at least ten counts. The rearrangement joins TRBV5-4 to TRBJ2-5, with 12 nucleotides matching TRBD2. Per the germline V gene, CDR1 is SGHNT and CDR2 is YYREEE (reference sequence). This CDR3 comprises 16 residues. The V segment lost 4 bases and the J segment 5 bases; nucleotides outside the gene matches: 9. CDR3 coding DNA: TGTGCCAGCAGCCTACTGCTAGCGGGAGGGTTGGAGACCCAGTACTTC. Translated: CASSLLLAGGLETQYF.

This clone was recorded a few times. This rearrangement joins TRBV5-8 to TRBJ1-5, with 7 bases lining up with TRBD1. The trim removed 2 bases at V and 12 bases at J, leaving 2 bases unmatched. Germline CDR1 and CDR2: SGHTS and YDEGEE. The CDR3 is made up of 11 amino acids. The CDR3 nucleotides are TGTGCCAGCAGCTTACAGGGGTTCCAGCATTTT. It encodes CASSLQGFQHF.

This clone was counted between two and nine times. This same CDR3 is encoded by further DNA sequences in the sample. The CDR3 nucleotides read TGTGCCAGCAGCTTGGTAGGGTCCTACGAGCAGTACTTC. Residues: CASSLVGSYEQYF. This chain joins TRBV5-4 and TRBJ2-7, with D unresolved. Per germline, CDR1 SGHNT and CDR2 YYREEE (reference sequence). This CDR3 is built from 13 residues. V lost 0 bases to trimming and J lost 1 base, with 5 bases between them.

This clone was counted only a few times. DNA of the CDR3: TGTGCCAGCTCACCACCGAGTACTAGCGGGAGGAGGGACAATGAGCAGTTCTTC. Translated, it gives CASSPPSTSGRRDNEQFF. This chain links TRBV18 with TRBJ2-1; 12 bases line up with TRBD2. The germline CDR1 and CDR2 sequences are KGHSH and LQKENI. The CDR3 spans 18 residues. The V gene end was trimmed by 0 bases and the J gene end by 5 bases; junction bases not matched to a gene: 8.

This clone was seen a handful of times. The chain has TRBV7-2 and TRBJ1-5; D gene unclear. Trimming took off 0 bases at V and 4 bases at J, with 7 bases between the two ends. CDR1 SGHTA and CDR2 FQGNSA come from the germline V gene. This CDR3 is 14 amino acids long. This chain's CDR3 is CASSLAHKNQPQHF. CDR3 bases: TGTGCCAGCAGCTTAGCACATAAGAATCAGCCCCAGCATTTT. The full variable domain, rest sourced from reference TRBV7-2 and TRBJ1-5, is GAGVSQSPSNKVTEKGKDVELRCDPISGHTALYWYRQSLGQGLEFLIYFQGNSAPDKSGLPSDRFSAERTGGSVSTLTIQRTQQEDSAVYLCASSLAHKNQPQHFGDGTRLSIL.

In this sample, this clone turned up a few times. J is TRBJ2-4 and V is TRBV2; tentative D call: TRBD2 (6 bases). Trimming stripped 6 bases from V and 5 bases from J, with 14 bases between. Germline V gene data show CDR1 as SNHLY and CDR2 as FYNNEI. CDR3 length equals 14 residues. CDR3 in amino acids: CASRSRESQNIQYF. The CDR3 DNA reads as TGTGCCAGCAGAAGTCGGGAGTCCCAAAACATTCAGTACTTC.

This clone was recorded a few times. V gene TRBV5-6 combines with J gene TRBJ2-2, with 9 bases aligning to TRBD2. The CDR3 sequence is 17 residues long. Germline V gives CDR1 SGHDT, CDR2 YYEEEE. V trimming: 6 bases; J trimming: 1 base; junction bases outside the gene matches: 10. In nucleotides, the CDR3 is TGTGCCAGCACCAACGGGGCTAGCGGGATGAACACCGGGGAGCTGTTTTTT. It yields the protein CASTNGASGMNTGELFF.

The chain has TRBV4-2 and TRBJ2-5; D remains unclear. Germline loops: CDR1 LGHNA, CDR2 YNFKEQ. Deletions cut 6 bases from V and 5 bases from J, with 10 bases between. The CDR3 totals 12 residues. In DNA form, the CDR3 reads TGTGCCAGCAGTCCCACGTCGGAGACCCAGTACTTC. It encodes CASSPTSETQYF.

This clone was counted only a few times. The rearrangement joins TRBV7-8 to TRBJ2-5, with D perhaps matching TRBD2 (6 bases). CDR3 length: 13 amino acids. CDR1 SGHVS and CDR2 FQNEAQ come from the germline V gene. V shed 4 bases and J shed 10 bases, with 16 bases lying between them. The CDR3, as DNA: TGTGCCAGCAGCTGGGACCAGGGCGGGGACCAGTACTTC. Translated, it gives CASSWDQGGDQYF.

This clone was counted ten times or more. The V call is TRBV7-3, the J call TRBJ2-1; 7 bases agree with TRBD2. CDR1 is SGHTA, CDR2 FQGTGA, per germline. CDR3 length: 20 amino acids. V trimming: 2 bases; J trimming: 0 bases; junction bases outside the gene matches: 16. As DNA, the CDR3 is TGTGCCAGCAGCTTAGGGGCGGGGGTTTCCACCAAAAGCTCCTACAATGAGCAGTTCTTC. As protein: CASSLGAGVSTKSSYNEQFF.

In its sample, this clone was seen a few times. In DNA form, the CDR3 reads TGTGCCAGCAGTTCGGGCTCTAGAGCCGGGGAGCTGTTTTTT. Residues: CASSSGSRAGELFF. The chain combines TRBV28 with TRBJ2-2; no clear D. Trimming took off 4 bases at V and 6 bases at J, with 12 bases between the two ends. Germline V gives CDR1 MDHEN, CDR2 SYDVKM. The CDR3 loop spans 14 amino acids.

The J gene is TRBJ1-2, the V gene TRBV6-5; unclear D gene. CDR3 length: 13 residues. Trimming removed 2 bases at V and 4 bases at J, with 8 bases between. Germline CDR1 MNHEY, CDR2 SVGAGI. The chain's CDR3 is CASSYDRLYGYTF. CDR3 DNA sequence: TGTGCCAGCAGTTACGACCGGCTCTATGGCTACACCTTC.

Many counts were recorded for this clone. The chain carries TRBV19 and TRBJ2-7; D possibly corresponds to TRBD1 (6 bases). Germline V gene sequence: CDR1 LNHDA, CDR2 SQIVND (reference sequence). CDR3 length: 14 amino acids. Deletions cut 7 bases from V and 6 bases from J, with 19 bases between. The CDR3 region has the DNA TGTGCCAGTACCCTCCGAGGGGGAACGGGCGAGCAGTACTTC. This gives the protein CASTLRGGTGEQYF. The full variable domain, rest sourced from reference TRBV19 and TRBJ2-7, is DGGITQSPKYLFRKEGQNVTLSCEQNLNHDAMYWYRQDPGQGLRLIYYSQIVNDFQKGDIAEGYSVSREKKESFPLTVTSAQKNPTAFYLCASTLRGGTGEQYFGPGTRLTVT.

This clone was recorded a few times. The chain links TRBV4-2 to TRBJ2-7, with a possible D match to TRBD1 (6 bases). This CDR3 contains 15 residues. Per germline, CDR1 LGHNA and CDR2 YNFKEQ. Trimming shortened V by 1 base and J by 2 bases, and 12 bases separated the two germline ends. The CDR3, as DNA: TGTGCCAGCAGCCAAGCACAGGGTGAAACCTACGAGCAGTACTTC. Its protein is CASSQAQGETYEQYF.

This clone has just a few counts. This rearrangement joins TRBV28 to TRBJ2-4; D is perhaps TRBD1 (6 bases). Germline V gene sequence: CDR1 MDHEN, CDR2 SYDVKM. The CDR3 spans 13 residues. The V and J ends lost 3 bases and 12 bases respectively, with 15 bases between them. In DNA, the CDR3 is TGTGCCAGCAGTTTCCCGGGGACACCACATCAGTACTTC. Translating gives CASSFPGTPHQYF. Full variable domain (rest looked up from reference TRBV28 and TRBJ2-4): DVKVTQSSRYLVKRTGEKVFLECVQDMDHENMFWYRQDPGLGLRLIYFSYDVKMKEKGDIPEGYSVSREKKERFSLILESASTNQTSMYLCASSFPGTPHQYFGAGTRLSVL.